These 16 T cell receptor beta chains were all obtained from the same sample, sequenced in a study of T cell responses to AZD1222 COVID-19 vaccine. Using immunoSEQ multiplex PCR, the repertoire was profiled, and TCRdb retains in-frame clones only, with some absent. The sample has 110,000 or so clones; approximately 89% are singletons. The material was peripheral blood, obtained on day 0 of MenACWY control vaccination. These receptors all come from an adult in good health.

This sequence joins TRBV19 and TRBJ1-5, with TRBD1 matching over 7 bases. CDR1 is LNHDA and CDR2 is SQIVND in the germline V gene (reference sequence). The CDR3 spans 15 residues. The V and J ends lost 4 bases and 1 base, in that order; junction bases with no gene match: 4. The CDR3, as DNA: TGTGCCAGTAGTACCGGGACAGCCAGCAATCAGCCCCAGCATTTT. Translated, it gives CASSTGTASNQPQHF.

The chain employs TRBV7-9 and TRBJ2-7; 9 bases map to TRBD1. Per germline, CDR1 SEHNR and CDR2 FQNEAQ (reference sequence). CDR3 size: 16 residues. J gave up 6 bases and V 3 bases, and 12 bases lay outside the gene matches. CDR3 in DNA: TGTGCCAGCAGCTTCCGGGACAGGGTAACGTTCGGCGAGCAGTACTTC. Encoded protein: CASSFRDRVTFGEQYF.

This clone was counted once. The chain combines TRBV5-5 with TRBJ1-1, with a weak D call TRBD1 (6 bases). Germline V gives CDR1 SGHKS, CDR2 YYEKEE (reference sequence). V was trimmed by 1 base and J by 1 base, leaving 17 bases between them. The CDR3 spans 17 residues. CDR3: CASSLYQGIYENTEAFF. In DNA form, the CDR3 reads TGTGCCAGCAGCTTGTATCAGGGGATATATGAGAACACTGAAGCTTTCTTT.

This clone was found a few times. The chain recombines TRBV6-5 with TRBJ2-7; D is perhaps TRBD1 (5 bases). Trimming cost V 6 bases and J 1 base, with 16 bases left between them. The CDR3 has 15 amino acids. The germline V gene has CDR1 MNHEY and CDR2 SVGAGI. CDR3 nucleotides: TGTGCCAGCAGCCAATCATATCAGGGTTCCTACGAGCAGTACTTC. Translated: CASSQSYQGSYEQYF.

J is TRBJ1-2 and V is TRBV5-1; possible D gene TRBD1, 5 bases. CDR1 and CDR2 (germline): SGHRS, YFSETQ. Trimming removed 1 base from V and 0 bases from J, with 10 bases in between. The length of the CDR3 is 15 residues. The CDR3 spells CASSLRGETNYGYTF. The CDR3 nucleotides are TGCGCCAGCAGCTTGAGGGGCGAGACTAACTATGGCTACACCTTC.

This rearrangement joins TRBV5-1 to TRBJ1-2, with no clear D. The CDR3 has 14 residues. V lost 5 bases to trimming and J lost 0 bases, with 11 bases between them. The germline V gene has CDR1 SGHRS and CDR2 YFSETQ. DNA of the CDR3: TGCGCCAGCAGTATTGACGGAGCTAACTATGGCTACACCTTC. It specifies CASSIDGANYGYTF.

This clone is a singleton in its sample. The chain is built from TRBV7-9 and TRBJ1-6; 7 bases line up with TRBD1. The CDR3 has 14 amino acids. V lost 3 bases and J lost 6; bases outside the gene matches: 2. Germline loops: CDR1 SEHNR, CDR2 FQNEAQ (reference sequence). The CDR3 bases are TGTGCCAGCAGCTTGGGACAGTCTAATTCACCCCTCCACTTT. Its protein product is CASSLGQSNSPLHF.

J is TRBJ2-3 and V is TRBV5-1; TRBD1 matches 7 bases. This CDR3 spans 13 amino acids. Trimming removed 2 bases from V and 4 bases from J; junction bases left unmatched: 1. The V gene's germline CDR1 is SGHRS and CDR2 YFSETQ. The CDR3 DNA follows: TGCGCCAGCAGCTTAAGGGGGCCAGATACGCAGTATTTT. Translated, it gives CASSLRGPDTQYF.

V is TRBV29-1 and J is TRBJ1-3; D possibly corresponds to TRBD1 (5 bases). CDR1 SQVTM and CDR2 ANQGSEA come from the germline V gene. The CDR3 loop spans 15 amino acids. Between the trimmed V and J ends, which lost 0 bases and 4 bases, there was a span of 13 bases. The CDR3 sequence: CSVEDGAGFGNTIYF. DNA for the CDR3: TGCAGCGTTGAAGATGGGGCAGGGTTCGGAAACACCATATATTTT.

This clone appeared a single time. The chain couples TRBV6-1 to TRBJ1-3; D ambiguous. The germline V gene encodes CDR1 MNHNS and CDR2 SASEGT. CDR3 length equals 16 residues. The V gene lost 2 bases and the J gene lost 0 bases, with 11 bases spanning the gap. Here the CDR3 reads CASSEIRDYSGNTIYF. As DNA, the CDR3 is TGTGCCAGCAGTGAAATTAGGGATTACTCTGGAAACACCATATATTTT.

This clone was seen only once. V and J are TRBV9 and TRBJ2-5; D is unresolved. V was cut by 4 bases and J by 2 bases, with 12 bases left in between. This CDR3 region has 14 residues. CDR1 and CDR2 (germline): SGDLS, YYNGEE. CDR3 DNA: TGTGCCAGCAGCCCCTGGGGTAGTCAAGAGACCCAGTACTTC. Amino acid sequence: CASSPWGSQETQYF.

This chain joins TRBV30 and TRBJ1-5; perhaps TRBD1 as D (6 bases). Deletions cut 1 base from V and 7 bases from J, with 11 bases between. Per germline, CDR1 GTSNPN and CDR2 SVGIG (reference sequence). The CDR3 runs 13 residues. The CDR3 DNA reads TGTGCCTGGAGTGACGGGGGCAGGCAGCCCCAGCATTTT. Its protein product is CAWSDGGRQPQHF.

The rearrangement links TRBV19 to TRBJ1-1; a possible D gene is TRBD1 (6 bases). V was cut by 5 bases and J by 1 base, with 17 bases left in between. Germline values: CDR1 LNHDA, CDR2 SQIVND (reference sequence). The CDR3 is 16 residues long. The CDR3, as DNA: TGTGCCAGTAGTCAACCGAACAGGGCGGGGAACACTGAAGCTTTCTTT. It yields the protein CASSQPNRAGNTEAFF.

This chain joins TRBV27 and TRBJ1-1; D unresolved. CDR1 and CDR2 from the germline V gene are MNHEY and SMNVEV (reference sequence). The CDR3 runs 14 residues. Trimming left V 0 bases short and J 0 bases short, with 5 bases between. The DNA of the CDR3 is TGTGCCAGCAGTTTATCCCTCGTGAACACTGAAGCTTTCTTT. Amino acids: CASSLSLVNTEAFF.

The rearrangement links TRBV27 to TRBJ1-5; 10 bases agree with TRBD1. The CDR3 length is 18 residues. CDR1 is MNHEY, CDR2 SMNVEV, per germline (reference sequence). J gave up 1 base and V 3 bases, and 9 bases lay outside the gene matches. The DNA for the CDR3 is TGTGCCAGCAGTTTCATCCGACAGGGGGCACGGAGCAATCAGCCCCAGCATTTT. Translated, it gives CASSFIRQGARSNQPQHF.

The rearrangement links TRBV6-5 to TRBJ1-2; 10 bases fit TRBD1. Per the germline V gene, CDR1 is MNHEY and CDR2 is SVGAGI. The CDR3 consists of 13 residues. Trimming removed 5 bases from V and 6 bases from J; junction bases left unmatched: 3. The CDR3 nucleotides read TGTGCCAGCAGTCGGACAGGGGGAGATGGCTACACCTTC. This codes for CASSRTGGDGYTF.